Below are 22 T cell receptor beta chains sequenced from a single sample in a study of blood T cells in healthy people across ages. The authors ran a second PCR of about 7 to 11 cycles using a sample-barcoded 5' primer and a J-beta primer mix. One entry per CDR3 protein, called by TCRdb with MiXCR from the 5' RACE reads. In the table there are some 560,000 distinct CDR3 sequences, around 27% of which are singletons. These data are also associated with another study on T cells of mothers and their children.

The specimen was blood. The receptors were sampled from a boy between 2 and 10 years old in good health.

This clonotype appeared once. DNA for the CDR3: TGTGCCAGCAGCCCGGGGGACTACTTAGTGGCCGAGACCCAGTACTTC. Its translation is CASSPGDYLVAETQYF. This chain uses TRBV6-1 with TRBJ2-5; 7 bases are a match to TRBD2. V lost 6 bases to trimming and J lost 5 bases; unmatched junction nucleotides: 15. The CDR3 extends over 16 amino acids. CDR1 MNHNS and CDR2 SASEGT come from the germline V gene.

This clonotype was seen just once. The chain combines TRBV20-1 with TRBJ2-1; the D is unclear. Germline V gene lookup returns CDR1 DFQATT and CDR2 SNEGSKA (reference sequence). CDR3 length equals 14 residues. Trimming removed 4 bases at V and 0 bases at J, with 10 bases between. The CDR3 loop is CSATDPNSYNEQFF. The CDR3 nucleotides read TGCAGTGCTACGGACCCTAACTCCTACAATGAGCAGTTCTTC.

This clonotype has ten or more counts. The V call is TRBV6-4, the J call TRBJ2-3; TRBD2 aligns across 7 bases. This CDR3 comprises 15 residues. Germline loops: CDR1 MRHNA, CDR2 SNTAGT. The V and J ends lost 4 bases and 2 bases, in that order; junction bases with no gene match: 6. The CDR3 reads CASSVSGGTTDTQYF. CDR3 DNA: TGTGCCAGCAGTGTCTCGGGAGGTACCACAGATACGCAGTATTTT.

This clonotype occurred a few times. V gene TRBV7-8 combines with J gene TRBJ2-5; 12 bases are a match to TRBD2. Looked up from germline, CDR1 is SGHVS and CDR2 is FQNEAQ. J gave up 3 bases and V 5 bases, and 13 bases lay outside the gene matches. This CDR3 has 18 residues. CDR3 in amino acids: CASSPNRRLAGVKETQYF. CDR3 DNA: TGTGCCAGCAGCCCCAACCGACGACTAGCGGGAGTCAAAGAGACCCAGTACTTC.

The chain joins TRBV5-1 to TRBJ2-5, with TRBD1 identical over 10 bases. The CDR3 runs 16 residues. The junction had 7 bases not matched to a gene; V was cut back by 4 bases and J by 1 base. Germline assignment: CDR1 SGHRS and CDR2 YFSETQ. The CDR3 here is CASSAPRTGGQETQYF. CDR3 coding DNA: TGCGCCAGCAGCGCTCCCCGGACAGGGGGCCAAGAGACCCAGTACTTC.

Only a few counts were recorded for this clonotype. The chain carries TRBV12-3 or TRBV12-4 and TRBJ2-2, with D possibly called TRBD1 or TRBD2 (5 bases each). V dropped 1 base and J dropped 6 bases, with 9 bases sitting between them. There are 14 residues in the CDR3. This CDR3 reads CASSLVRGAGELFF. The CDR3 nucleotides read TGTGCCAGCAGTTTAGTAAGAGGGGCCGGGGAGCTGTTTTTT.

The table lists this clonotype with a few counts. The chain carries TRBV27 and TRBJ2-1; possible D gene TRBD1, 5 bases. This CDR3 spans 16 amino acids. Looked up from germline, CDR1 is MNHEY and CDR2 is SMNVEV (reference sequence). V was clipped by 2 bases and J by 3 bases, with 14 bases between them. CDR3 in DNA: TGTGCCAGCAGTTTACGGCAGGGCCTAATCTACAATGAGCAGTTCTTC. Translated: CASSLRQGLIYNEQFF.

By sample share, this clonotype is medium-sized. This sequence joins TRBV9 and TRBJ2-5; the D is unclear. The V and J ends lost 2 bases and 5 bases respectively, with 13 bases between them. Germline CDR1 SGDLS, CDR2 YYNGEE. This CDR3 is 14 amino acids long. CDR3 in DNA: TGTGCCAGCAGCGTCGACCAGTTGGGGGAGACCCAGTACTTC. Encoded protein: CASSVDQLGETQYF.

V gene TRBV5-1 combines with J gene TRBJ2-5; 7 bases are a match to TRBD2. The J call is doubtful: the DNA matches TRBJ2-1 better. The CDR3 length is 16 residues. The germline V gene encodes CDR1 SGHRS and CDR2 YFSETQ. The CDR3 DNA follows: TGCGCCAGCAGCTTGGGCGGGCTAGCGGACTACAATGAGCAGTTCTTC. Translated, it gives CASSLGGLADYNEQFF.

This clonotype occurred a few times. CDR3 sequence reads: CASSLSRLAGGNEQFF. The CDR3 bases are TGTGCCAGCAGCCTATCCCGACTAGCGGGGGGTAATGAGCAGTTCTTC. The chain is built from TRBV27 and TRBJ2-1; 13 bases map to TRBD2. J gave up 7 bases and V 6 bases, and 9 bases lay outside the gene matches. The germline V gene encodes CDR1 MNHEY and CDR2 SMNVEV (reference sequence). This CDR3 spans 16 amino acids.

The chain recombines TRBV5-6 with TRBJ1-1, with D uncertain. The CDR3 covers 14 residues. V was pared by 4 bases and J by 1 base, with 11 bases between. Looked up from germline, CDR1 is SGHDT and CDR2 is YYEEEE. The CDR3 DNA follows: TGTGCCAGCAGCCTTAGGTTTCAGAACACTGAAGCTTTCTTT. This sequence encodes CASSLRFQNTEAFF.

This clonotype has only a few counts. The chain employs TRBV30 and TRBJ2-3; possibly TRBD1 or TRBD2 for D (5 bases each). Germline V lookup: CDR1 GTSNPN, CDR2 SVGIG (reference sequence). Trimming cost V 7 bases and J 6 bases, with 23 bases left between them. This CDR3 region has 15 residues. The CDR3 nucleotides are TGTGCCTTGAGAACGGGGCCCGTGCCCGTGGATACGCAGTATTTT. This translates into CALRTGPVPVDTQYF.

This chain joins TRBV12-3 or TRBV12-4 and TRBJ2-5; 9 nucleotides align to TRBD2. The CDR3 runs 16 residues. V lost 7 bases, J lost 1 base, and 10 bases stayed unmatched. The CDR3, as DNA: TGTGCCAGCACTTGGGGGAGCGGGGGGCCCCAAGAGACCCAGTACTTC. Encoded protein: CASTWGSGGPQETQYF.

This clonotype was seen repeatedly, ten times or more. The chain has TRBV29-1 and TRBJ1-2; D is ambiguous. V lost 2 bases to trimming and J lost 7 bases, with 14 bases between them. CDR3 size: 13 residues. The germline V gene encodes CDR1 SQVTM and CDR2 ANQGSEA. The CDR3 region is CSVEWRRGGGYTF. CDR3 bases: TGCAGCGTTGAATGGCGACGGGGAGGTGGCTACACCTTC.

This clonotype was found a few times. V usage is TRBV12-3 or TRBV12-4 and J usage is TRBJ2-7; 8 bases are shared with TRBD2. The V and J ends lost 6 bases and 6 bases, in that order; junction bases with no gene match: 7. The CDR3 length is 13 residues. The CDR3 reads CASSPSGGVEQYF. CDR3 sequence (DNA): TGTGCCAGCAGCCCCTCCGGGGGGGTCGAGCAGTACTTC.

At least ten counts were recorded for this clonotype. The gene calls are TRBV12-5 and TRBJ2-5; no definite D call. This CDR3 region has 12 residues. Trimming took off 2 bases at V and 2 bases at J, with 3 bases between the two ends. Germline values: CDR1 LGHNT, CDR2 FRNRAP. Here the CDR3 DNA reads TGTGCTAGTGGTTTGAAACAAGAGACCCAGTACTTC. Translated, it gives CASGLKQETQYF.

The chain has TRBV4-1 and TRBJ2-1; D call uncertain. Trimming took 1 base from V and 1 from J, leaving 5 bases between them. This CDR3 has 14 amino acids. Germline CDR1 MGHRA, CDR2 YSYEKL. In DNA, the CDR3 is TGCGCCAGCAGCCAAGTGAAGTCCTACAATGAGCAGTTCTTC. Translated, it gives CASSQVKSYNEQFF.

A few counts support this clonotype. This sequence joins TRBV5-1 and TRBJ2-7; weak D call: TRBD2 (6 bases). Germline V gene sequence: CDR1 SGHRS, CDR2 YFSETQ. The CDR3 length is 16 residues. V lost 0 bases, J lost 0 bases, and 13 bases lay in between. The CDR3 spells CASSLGGTGGSYEQYF. DNA of the CDR3: TGCGCCAGCAGCTTGGGGGGGACCGGGGGCTCCTACGAGCAGTACTTC.

This clonotype came up a few times. The CDR3 DNA reads as TGTGCCAGCAGCCTATGGGAAGCACAGGTTAACACCGGGGAGCTGTTTTTT. The encoded protein is CASSLWEAQVNTGELFF. The chain recombines TRBV5-8 with TRBJ2-2; D possibly corresponds to TRBD1 (5 bases). The CDR3 spans 17 residues. Germline lookup yields CDR1 SGHTS and CDR2 YDEGEE. V lost 4 bases and J 2 bases, leaving 18 bases between the germline ends.

As concerns this clonotype: At one of its ends the junction is not consistent with the germline gene, which may arise from a read error. This chain joins TRBV29-1 and TRBJ2-1; D ambiguous. Looked up from germline, CDR1 is SQVTM and CDR2 is ANQGSEA. The CDR3 loop spans 13 amino acids. This CDR3 reads CSVGTRNYNGQFF. CDR3 coding DNA: TGCAGCGTTGGGACCCGGAACTACAATGGGCAGTTCTTC.

A few counts support this clonotype. The genes are TRBV7-3 and TRBJ2-5; 7 bases are shared with TRBD1. The CDR3 covers 13 residues. The V segment lost 5 bases and the J segment 4 bases; nucleotides outside the gene matches: 4. CDR1 and CDR2 (germline): SGHTA, FQGTGA. The DNA of the CDR3 is TGTGCCAGCAGCGAGACAGGGCTAGAGACCCAGTACTTC. This gives the protein CASSETGLETQYF.

The chain joins TRBV20-1 to TRBJ2-1; D may be TRBD2 (5 bases). CDR1 and CDR2 (germline): DFQATT, SNEGSKA (reference sequence). The CDR3 consists of 12 residues. Trimming left V 6 bases short and J 8 bases short, with 14 bases between. The CDR3 loop reads CSAGKGLDEQFF. The CDR3 DNA reads TGCAGTGCCGGGAAGGGTCTAGATGAGCAGTTCTTC.